This T cell receptor beta chain appears in the sequencing data of a study of CD8 T cells in Susac syndrome. RNA, at roughly 0.45 to 1 ug, was reverse transcribed with random hexamers. TCR beta CDR3 was amplified by immunoSEQ covering 54 Vbeta and 13 Jbeta. TCRdb itself ran the immunoSEQ multiplex PCR reads through MiXCR, one entry per CDR3 protein. The table has 250,000 to 300,000 distinct CDR3 sequences, approximately 85% seen once. This sequence was found in a human donor with multiple sclerosis. The sequencing sample was made of CD8+ T cells from PBMCs.

The CDR3 reads CASSPGTSAYNEQFF. The CDR3 coding sequence is TGTGCCAGCAGTCCGGGGACTAGCGCTTACAATGAGCAGTTCTTC. This sequence joins TRBV28 and TRBJ2-1; 10 bases map to TRBD2. CDR3 length equals 15 residues. CDR1 is MDHEN and CDR2 is SYDVKM in the germline V gene. J was trimmed by 4 bases and V by 5 bases; bases with no gene match: 5.